These 30 T cell receptor beta chains share one sample of origin, sequenced in a study of chemoradiotherapy in HPV16-positive cancers. Sequencing was performed with immunoSEQ multiplex PCR; in TCRdb, only in-frame clones are kept and a portion is missing. The sample has fewer than 8,500 clones; over 75% are singletons. The sequences come from tumor tissue, collected from a patient who underwent chemoradiotherapy. The receptors were sampled from a human donor with HPV-associated anogenital cancer.

The V call is TRBV27, the J call TRBJ1-2; 9 bases agree with TRBD1. Looked up from germline, CDR1 is MNHEY and CDR2 is SMNVEV (reference sequence). J gave up 4 bases and V 5 bases, and 8 bases lay outside the gene matches. The CDR3 contains 15 residues. The CDR3 sequence: CASSQTGGFIYGYTF. DNA for the CDR3: TGTGCCAGCAGTCAAACAGGGGGCTTTATCTATGGCTACACCTTC.

This clone occurred once. This rearrangement joins TRBV29-1 to TRBJ2-1; no clear D. The ends were cut back, 1 base at V and 6 bases at J, with 7 bases in the middle. The CDR3 is 12 residues long. Germline V gene lookup returns CDR1 SQVTM and CDR2 ANQGSEA. For the CDR3, the DNA is TGCAGCGTTGAAGCGGTGTTCAATGAGCAGTTCTTC. This codes for CSVEAVFNEQFF.

This clone is large. This sequence joins TRBV2 and TRBJ1-1, with D perhaps TRBD1 (5 bases). This CDR3 spans 15 amino acids. Per germline, CDR1 SNHLY and CDR2 FYNNEI. V gave up 8 bases and J gave up 5 bases, with 21 bases separating them. CDR3 nucleotide sequence: TGTGCCAGCTTGTACGGCCCAGGGCGAGGGACTGAAGCTTTCTTT. It specifies CASLYGPGRGTEAFF.

The chain's CDR3 is CASDLAGGPAPATQYF. In DNA form, the CDR3 reads TGTGCCAGCGACTTAGCGGGAGGGCCGGCCCCTGCTACGCAGTATTTT. The rearrangement links TRBV7-8 to TRBJ2-3; 11 nucleotides agree with TRBD2. Germline V gives CDR1 SGHVS, CDR2 FQNEAQ. Losses at the gene ends were 8 bases for V and 8 bases for J; bases not matched to a gene: 15. The CDR3 has 16 amino acids.

The chain employs TRBV5-4 and TRBJ2-7; 7 nucleotides agree with TRBD2. This CDR3 has 14 amino acids. Germline V gene sequence: CDR1 SGHNT, CDR2 YYREEE (reference sequence). The V segment lost 0 bases and the J segment 6 bases; nucleotides outside the gene matches: 6. This CDR3 reads CASSLVGGPGEQYF. Here the CDR3 DNA reads TGTGCCAGCAGCTTGGTGGGAGGGCCTGGCGAGCAGTACTTC. Complete variable domain (other parts from reference TRBV5-4 and TRBJ2-7): ETGVTQSPTHLIKTRGQQVTLRCSSQSGHNTVSWYQQALGQGPQFIFQYYREEENGRGNFPPRFSGLQFPNYSSELNVNALELDDSALYLCASSLVGGPGEQYFGPGTRLTVT.

This rearrangement joins TRBV11-2 to TRBJ2-7, with TRBD1 identical over 7 bases. There are 15 residues in the CDR3. Trimming took 3 bases from V and 0 from J; bases not matched to a gene: 5. CDR1 is SGHAT, CDR2 FQNNGV, per germline. CDR3 amino acids: CASSLDRPSSYEQYF. The CDR3 nucleotides are TGTGCCAGCAGCTTGGACAGGCCCAGCTCCTACGAGCAGTACTTC. Together with reference TRBV11-2 and TRBJ2-7, the CDR3 gives the full variable domain: EAGVAQSPRYKIIEKRQSVAFWCNPISGHATLYWYQQILGQGPKLLIQFQNNGVVDDSQLPKDRFSAERLKGVDSTLKIQPAKLEDSAVYLCASSLDRPSSYEQYFGPGTRLTVT.

The gene calls are TRBV9 and TRBJ2-2; 8 positions agree with TRBD2. J was trimmed by 5 bases and V by 4 bases; bases with no gene match: 4. The CDR3 extends over 14 amino acids. Germline loops: CDR1 SGDLS, CDR2 YYNGEE. CDR3 bases: TGTGCCAGCAGCCTACGGGGGGGGACCGGGGAGCTGTTTTTT. As protein: CASSLRGGTGELFF.

The chain employs TRBV29-1 and TRBJ2-3, with TRBD2 identical over 9 bases. Losses at the gene ends were 1 base for V and 3 bases for J; bases not matched to a gene: 5. The CDR3 totals 15 residues. Germline CDR1 SQVTM, CDR2 ANQGSEA. In DNA form, the CDR3 reads TGCAGCGTTGAAGGCGGGAGGGCCCTGACAGATACGCAGTATTTT. This codes for CSVEGGRALTDTQYF.

The J gene is TRBJ2-3, the V gene TRBV10-3; 13 nucleotides align to TRBD2. The germline V gene encodes CDR1 ENHRY and CDR2 SYGVKD. The CDR3 runs to 16 residues. Trimming removed 5 bases from V and 2 bases from J; junction bases left unmatched: 4. The DNA of the CDR3 is TGTGCCATCAGTACTAGCGGGAGGGGGAACACAGATACGCAGTATTTT. Amino acids: CAISTSGRGNTDTQYF.

This chain links TRBV4-1 with TRBJ2-5; 8 nucleotides align to TRBD2. Trimming removed 4 bases from V and 5 bases from J; junction bases left unmatched: 15. The CDR3 has 17 residues. Germline V gene data show CDR1 as MGHRA and CDR2 as YSYEKL. CDR3 loop: CASSRTSGGRALETQYF. The DNA for the CDR3 is TGCGCCAGCAGCCGAACTAGCGGAGGGAGGGCCTTGGAGACCCAGTACTTC.

The J gene is TRBJ2-5, the V gene TRBV9; the match to TRBD2 covers 8 bases. The CDR3 has 15 amino acids. V was clipped by 2 bases and J by 2 bases; unmatched bases: 5. Germline V CDR1 and CDR2: SGDLS, YYNGEE. CDR3 bases: TGTGCCAGCAGCGTCACTAGCGGCCGGCAAGAGACCCAGTACTTC. Translated: CASSVTSGRQETQYF.

In its sample, this clone was seen once. V gene TRBV9 combines with J gene TRBJ2-2; 9 positions match TRBD2. Germline V gene sequence: CDR1 SGDLS, CDR2 YYNGEE. Trimming cost V 4 bases and J 7 bases; bases outside gene matches: 8. The CDR3 runs to 15 residues. The CDR3 nucleotides read TGTGCCAGCAGCCTAGGCGGACTAGCGAACGGGGAGCTGTTTTTT. This gives the protein CASSLGGLANGELFF.

The chain is built from TRBV5-1 and TRBJ1-2; 8 bases align to TRBD1. Per the germline V gene, CDR1 is SGHRS and CDR2 is YFSETQ. The CDR3 has 15 residues. V was clipped by 0 bases and J by 1 base; unmatched bases: 2. CDR3 sequence (DNA): TGCGCCAGCAGCTTGGGGACAGGGTATAACTATGGCTACACCTTC. It codes for CASSLGTGYNYGYTF.

This sequence joins TRBV19 and TRBJ1-1, with a possible D match to TRBD1 (5 bases). Trimming took 1 base from V and 5 from J, leaving 11 bases between them. This CDR3 spans 14 amino acids. Germline lookup yields CDR1 LNHDA and CDR2 SQIVND (reference sequence). DNA for the CDR3: TGTGCCAGTAGTATAGTTCCAGGACAAACTGAAGCTTTCTTT. Protein product: CASSIVPGQTEAFF.

The rearrangement links TRBV29-1 to TRBJ1-1, with 9 bases that match TRBD1. The CDR3 extends over 13 amino acids. Looked up from germline, CDR1 is SQVTM and CDR2 is ANQGSEA. V was pared by 6 bases and J by 4 bases, with 6 bases of the junction left unmatched. The CDR3 DNA follows: TGCAGCGTAGATACGGACAGGGGCACTGAAGCTTTCTTT. Residues: CSVDTDRGTEAFF.

J is TRBJ2-3 and V is TRBV10-1, with 12 bases lining up with TRBD2. The CDR3 spans 23 residues. V shed 2 bases and J 3 bases; nucleotides not matched to a gene: 24. Per germline, CDR1 WNHNN and CDR2 SYGVQD (reference sequence). CDR3 nucleotides: TGCGCCAGCAGTGAGCAATCTTTTTTTACTAGCGGGAGGCCATCTTTCCGGACAGATACGCAGTATTTT. This codes for CASSEQSFFTSGRPSFRTDTQYF.

The chain joins TRBV7-2 to TRBJ1-1; D ambiguous. This CDR3 region has 11 residues. V was clipped by 4 bases and J by 3 bases, with 3 bases between them. Germline V CDR1 and CDR2: SGHTA, FQGNSA. As DNA, the CDR3 is TGTGCCAGCAGCTCCTACACTGAAGCTTTCTTT. Amino acid sequence: CASSSYTEAFF.

This sequence joins TRBV9 and TRBJ1-3; 7 nucleotides align to TRBD1. J gave up 4 bases and V 4 bases, and 11 bases lay outside the gene matches. CDR1 and CDR2 from the germline V gene are SGDLS and YYNGEE. The length of the CDR3 is 16 residues. The CDR3 here is CASSSRQGLVGNTIYF. CDR3 coding DNA: TGTGCCAGCAGCTCCCGACAGGGACTGGTCGGAAACACCATATATTTT.

This chain links TRBV9 with TRBJ2-3; D gene unclear. Deletions cut 0 bases from V and 3 bases from J, with 8 bases between. The germline V gene encodes CDR1 SGDLS and CDR2 YYNGEE. The CDR3 contains 14 residues. Here the CDR3 DNA reads TGTGCCAGCAGCGTAGTTAGTTTTACAGATACGCAGTATTTT. This sequence encodes CASSVVSFTDTQYF.

V usage is TRBV7-9 and J usage is TRBJ2-7; D gene ambiguous. The CDR3 has 15 amino acids. Trimming stripped 6 bases from V and 2 bases from J, with 17 bases between. Germline CDR1 and CDR2: SEHNR and FQNEAQ (reference sequence). The DNA for the CDR3 is TGTGCCAGCAGTCCTACCCGGCTCGCTACCTACGAGCAGTACTTC. Translation gives CASSPTRLATYEQYF. Based on the CDR3 plus reference TRBV7-9 and TRBJ2-7, the full variable domain is DTGVSQNPRHKITKRGQNVTFRCDPISEHNRLYWYRQTLGQGPEFLTYFQNEAQLEKSRLLSDRFSAERPKGSFSTLEIQRTEQGDSAMYLCASSPTRLATYEQYFGPGTRLTVT.

The chain has TRBV5-1 and TRBJ1-1, with D possibly TRBD1 on 5 matching bases. Trimming took off 1 base at V and 4 bases at J, with 14 bases between the two ends. Per the germline V gene, CDR1 is SGHRS and CDR2 is YFSETQ. The CDR3 spans 15 residues. For the CDR3, the DNA is TGCGCCAGCAGCTTGAGCAGGGTTCAGGGCACTGAAGCTTTCTTT. It specifies CASSLSRVQGTEAFF.

This clone was found once. The DNA of the CDR3 is TGCAGCGTGCTTGGACTAGCGGGAGCGGCCGAGCAGTACTTC. Residues: CSVLGLAGAAEQYF. The chain is built from TRBV29-1 and TRBJ2-7; 13 positions match TRBD2. J lost 6 bases, V lost 6 bases, and 8 bases had no gene match. Germline V gene sequence: CDR1 SQVTM, CDR2 ANQGSEA. The CDR3 is made up of 14 amino acids.

V and J are TRBV11-2 and TRBJ2-1, with a weak D call TRBD1 (6 bases). V was pared by 3 bases and J by 6 bases, with 12 bases between. There are 14 residues in the CDR3. Germline lookup yields CDR1 SGHAT and CDR2 FQNNGV. CDR3 in DNA: TGTGCCAGCAGCTTTGGGGTAGGGGGCAATGAGCAGTTCTTC. This encodes CASSFGVGGNEQFF.

The chain has TRBV6-5 and TRBJ2-7; D perhaps matches TRBD2 (6 bases). V dropped 8 bases and J dropped 2 bases, with 10 bases sitting between them. The CDR3 loop spans 12 amino acids. The germline V gene encodes CDR1 MNHEY and CDR2 SVGAGI. CDR3 amino acids: CASGGTAYEQYF. For the CDR3, the DNA is TGTGCCAGCGGCGGGACTGCCTACGAGCAGTACTTC.

This chain connects TRBV5-1 to TRBJ2-5; 12 bases agree with TRBD1. Germline V gene sequence: CDR1 SGHRS, CDR2 YFSETQ. This CDR3 has 17 residues. The junction had 9 bases not matched to a gene; V was cut back by 1 base and J by 5 bases. The DNA of the CDR3 is TGCGCCAGCAGCTTGACCGGGACAGGGGGCGTTGGGGAGACCCAGTACTTC. Translating gives CASSLTGTGGVGETQYF.

The chain links TRBV7-9 to TRBJ2-5, with 11 bases identical to TRBD2. V shed 8 bases, J shed 2 bases, and the junction held 7 bases outside the gene matches. CDR1 and CDR2 from the germline V gene are SEHNR and FQNEAQ (reference sequence). This CDR3 has 15 residues. CDR3 coding DNA: TGTGCCAGCGTACAGACTAGCGGGAAACAAGAGACCCAGTACTTC. Protein: CASVQTSGKQETQYF.

The chain joins TRBV6-1 to TRBJ1-2, with 7 bases that match TRBD1. The junction had 5 bases not matched to a gene; V was cut back by 6 bases and J by 7 bases. Germline CDR1 reads MNHNS; CDR2 reads SASEGT. The CDR3 contains 12 residues. This CDR3 is CASREGQIGYTF. The CDR3 coding sequence is TGTGCCAGCAGAGAGGGACAGATTGGCTACACCTTC.

The chain joins TRBV19 to TRBJ1-5; perhaps TRBD1 as D (5 bases). The CDR3 spans 15 residues. CDR1 and CDR2 (germline): LNHDA, SQIVND (reference sequence). V lost 5 bases to trimming and J lost 7 bases, with 18 bases between them. The chain's CDR3 is CASSRGGQGLQPQHF. The CDR3 region has the DNA TGTGCCAGTAGTCGGGGAGGGCAGGGATTACAGCCCCAGCATTTT.

The rearrangement joins TRBV9 to TRBJ2-1; D not certain. There are 11 residues in the CDR3. Trimming left V 3 bases short and J 8 bases short, with 6 bases between. CDR1 and CDR2 (germline): SGDLS, YYNGEE. CDR3 residues: CASSETDEQFF. The DNA for the CDR3 is TGTGCCAGCAGCGAGACGGATGAGCAGTTCTTC.

The chain couples TRBV6-6 to TRBJ1-2; no clear D. Trimming shortened V by 5 bases and J by 4 bases, and 8 bases separated the two germline ends. Germline V gives CDR1 MNHNY, CDR2 SVGAGI (reference sequence). This CDR3 is 12 amino acids long. This chain's CDR3 is CASSGTTYGYTF. The CDR3 DNA follows: TGTGCCAGCAGTGGCACTACCTATGGCTACACCTTC.